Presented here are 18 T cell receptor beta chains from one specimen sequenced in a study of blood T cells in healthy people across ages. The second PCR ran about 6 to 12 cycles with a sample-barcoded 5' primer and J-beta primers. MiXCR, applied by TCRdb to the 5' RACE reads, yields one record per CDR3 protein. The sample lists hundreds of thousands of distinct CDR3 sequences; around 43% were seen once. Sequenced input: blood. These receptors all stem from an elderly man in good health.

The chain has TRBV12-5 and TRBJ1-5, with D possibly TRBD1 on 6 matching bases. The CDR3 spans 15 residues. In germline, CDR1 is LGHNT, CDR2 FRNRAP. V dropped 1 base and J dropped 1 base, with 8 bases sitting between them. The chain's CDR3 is CASGLAGDSNQPQHF. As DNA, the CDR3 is TGTGCTAGTGGTTTGGCAGGGGACAGCAATCAGCCCCAGCATTTT.

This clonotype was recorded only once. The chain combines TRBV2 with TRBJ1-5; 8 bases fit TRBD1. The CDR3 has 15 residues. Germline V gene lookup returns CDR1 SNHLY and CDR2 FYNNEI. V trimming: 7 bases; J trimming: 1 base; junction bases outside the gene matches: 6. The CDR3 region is CASKTGAVSNQPQHF. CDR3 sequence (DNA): TGTGCCAGCAAGACAGGGGCTGTGAGCAATCAGCCCCAGCATTTT.

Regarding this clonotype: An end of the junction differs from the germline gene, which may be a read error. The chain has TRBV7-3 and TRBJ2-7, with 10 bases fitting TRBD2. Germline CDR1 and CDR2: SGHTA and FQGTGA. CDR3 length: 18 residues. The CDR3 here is CTSSAIGGGPSGSYEQYF. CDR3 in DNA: TGTACCAGCAGCGCTATAGGGGGGGGGCCTAGCGGGAGCTACGAGCAGTACTTC.

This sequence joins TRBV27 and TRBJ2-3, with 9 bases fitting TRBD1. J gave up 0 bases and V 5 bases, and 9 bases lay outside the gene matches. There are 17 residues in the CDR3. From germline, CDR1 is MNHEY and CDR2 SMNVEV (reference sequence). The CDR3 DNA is TGTGCCAGCAGTCCTCTTGGACAGGGGATGAGCACAGATACGCAGTATTTT. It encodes CASSPLGQGMSTDTQYF.

CDR3 in DNA: TGCGCCAGCAGCCCAACTATGAACAGGGGCACAGATACGCAGTATTTT. It is translated as CASSPTMNRGTDTQYF. The rearrangement links TRBV4-1 to TRBJ2-3; weak D call: TRBD1 (6 bases). The germline V gene has CDR1 MGHRA and CDR2 YSYEKL. The length of the CDR3 is 16 residues. V lost 4 bases, J lost 1 base, and 15 bases lay in between.

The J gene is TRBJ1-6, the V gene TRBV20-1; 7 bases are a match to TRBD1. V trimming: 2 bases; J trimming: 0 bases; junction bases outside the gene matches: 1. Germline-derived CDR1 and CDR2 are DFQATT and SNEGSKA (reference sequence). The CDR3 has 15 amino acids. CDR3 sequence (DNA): TGCAGTGCTAGAAGGGGGCCCTCCTATAATTCACCCCTCCACTTT. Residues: CSARRGPSYNSPLHF.

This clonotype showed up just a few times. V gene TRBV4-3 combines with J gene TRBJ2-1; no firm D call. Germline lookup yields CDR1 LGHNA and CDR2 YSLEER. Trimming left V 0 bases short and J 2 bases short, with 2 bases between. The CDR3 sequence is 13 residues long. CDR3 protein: CASSQETYNEQFF. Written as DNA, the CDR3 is TGCGCCAGCAGCCAAGAAACCTACAATGAGCAGTTCTTC.

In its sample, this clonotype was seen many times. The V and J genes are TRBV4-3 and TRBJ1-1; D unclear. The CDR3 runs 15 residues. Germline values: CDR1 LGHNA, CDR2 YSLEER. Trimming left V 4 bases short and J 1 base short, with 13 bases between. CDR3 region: CASSLNHQRNTEAFF. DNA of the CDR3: TGCGCCAGCAGCCTAAATCATCAGAGGAACACTGAAGCTTTCTTT.

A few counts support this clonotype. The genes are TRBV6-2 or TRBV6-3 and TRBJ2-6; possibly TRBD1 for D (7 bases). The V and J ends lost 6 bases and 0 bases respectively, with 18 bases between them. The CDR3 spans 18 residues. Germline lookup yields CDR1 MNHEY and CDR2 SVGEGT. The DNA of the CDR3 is TGTGCCAGCAGGGAGGGTAGGACAGGAGACTCTGGGGCCAACGTCCTGACTTTC. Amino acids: CASREGRTGDSGANVLTF.

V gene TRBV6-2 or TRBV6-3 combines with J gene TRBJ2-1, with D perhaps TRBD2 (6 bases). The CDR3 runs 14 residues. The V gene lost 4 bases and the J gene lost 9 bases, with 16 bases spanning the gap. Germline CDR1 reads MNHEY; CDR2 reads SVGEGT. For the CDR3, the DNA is TGTGCCAGCAGTTTGGTAGGCGGGGCTGTTGAGCAGTTCTTC. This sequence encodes CASSLVGGAVEQFF.

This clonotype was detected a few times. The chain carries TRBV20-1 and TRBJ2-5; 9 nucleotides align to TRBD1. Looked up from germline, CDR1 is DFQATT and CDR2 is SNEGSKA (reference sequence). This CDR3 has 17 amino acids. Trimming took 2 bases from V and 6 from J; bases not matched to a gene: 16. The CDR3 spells CSARRGQGSQLQQTQYF. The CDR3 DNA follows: TGCAGTGCTAGAAGAGGACAGGGGTCCCAGCTCCAGCAGACCCAGTACTTC.

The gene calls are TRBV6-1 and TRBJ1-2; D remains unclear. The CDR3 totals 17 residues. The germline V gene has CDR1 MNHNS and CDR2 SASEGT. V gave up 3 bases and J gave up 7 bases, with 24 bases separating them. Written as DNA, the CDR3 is TGTGCCAGCAGTGAGATAGCGTGGCAGGTAAAGGAAAGTGGCTACACCTTC. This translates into CASSEIAWQVKESGYTF.

The CDR3 DNA reads TGCAGTGCTGAGGACAGGGGCAGCAATCAGCCCCAGCATTTT. Translating it yields CSAEDRGSNQPQHF. The V and J genes are TRBV20-1 and TRBJ1-5, with 9 bases matching TRBD1. Germline V gives CDR1 DFQATT, CDR2 SNEGSKA (reference sequence). V shed 5 bases, J shed 1 base, and the junction held 3 bases outside the gene matches. The CDR3 has 14 residues.

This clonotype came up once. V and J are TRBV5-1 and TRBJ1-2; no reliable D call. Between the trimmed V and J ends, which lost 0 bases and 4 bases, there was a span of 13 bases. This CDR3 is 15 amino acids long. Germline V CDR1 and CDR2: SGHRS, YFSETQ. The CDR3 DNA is TGCGCCAGCAGCTTGGAGCCGACGAGAGGCTATGGCTACACCTTC. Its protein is CASSLEPTRGYGYTF.

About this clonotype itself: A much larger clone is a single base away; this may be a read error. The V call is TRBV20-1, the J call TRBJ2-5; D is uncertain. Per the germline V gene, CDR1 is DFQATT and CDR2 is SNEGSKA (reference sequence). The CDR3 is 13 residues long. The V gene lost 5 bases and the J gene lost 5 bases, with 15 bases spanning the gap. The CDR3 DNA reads TGCAGTGCTCCCCTCCAGAGTTCGGAGACCCAGTACTTC. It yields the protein CSAPLQSSETQYF.

The CDR3 region is CASSQDSRANQPQHF. CDR3 nucleotides: TGCGCCAGCAGCCAAGATAGCAGGGCGAATCAGCCCCAGCATTTT. This sequence joins TRBV4-3 and TRBJ1-5; D possibly corresponds to TRBD1 (5 bases). The CDR3 has 15 amino acids. Trimming took 0 bases from V and 4 from J, leaving 10 bases between them. Germline values: CDR1 LGHNA, CDR2 YSLEER.

CDR3 sequence reads: CAWSAGWEKLFF. The CDR3 DNA sequence: TGTGCCTGGAGTGCCGGGTGGGAAAAACTGTTTTTT. The chain combines TRBV30 with TRBJ1-4; D is ambiguous. The CDR3 loop spans 12 amino acids. CDR1 is GTSNPN and CDR2 is SVGIG in the germline V gene (reference sequence). Trimming took 1 base from V and 8 from J, leaving 8 bases between them. The entire variable domain, with the rest obtained from reference TRBV30 and TRBJ1-4, is as follows: SQTIHQWPATLVQPVGSPLSLECTVEGTSNPNLYWYRQAAGRGLQLLFYSVGIGQISSEVPQNLSASRPQDRQFILSSKKLLLSDSGFYLCAWSAGWEKLFFGSGTQLSVL.

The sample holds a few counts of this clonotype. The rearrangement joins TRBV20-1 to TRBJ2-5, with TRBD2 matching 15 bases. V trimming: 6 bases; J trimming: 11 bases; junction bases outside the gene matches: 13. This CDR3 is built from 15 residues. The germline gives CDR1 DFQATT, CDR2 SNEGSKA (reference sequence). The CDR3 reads CSATGTSGRWNEQYF. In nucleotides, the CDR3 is TGCAGTGCCACCGGGACTAGCGGGAGGTGGAATGAGCAGTACTTC.